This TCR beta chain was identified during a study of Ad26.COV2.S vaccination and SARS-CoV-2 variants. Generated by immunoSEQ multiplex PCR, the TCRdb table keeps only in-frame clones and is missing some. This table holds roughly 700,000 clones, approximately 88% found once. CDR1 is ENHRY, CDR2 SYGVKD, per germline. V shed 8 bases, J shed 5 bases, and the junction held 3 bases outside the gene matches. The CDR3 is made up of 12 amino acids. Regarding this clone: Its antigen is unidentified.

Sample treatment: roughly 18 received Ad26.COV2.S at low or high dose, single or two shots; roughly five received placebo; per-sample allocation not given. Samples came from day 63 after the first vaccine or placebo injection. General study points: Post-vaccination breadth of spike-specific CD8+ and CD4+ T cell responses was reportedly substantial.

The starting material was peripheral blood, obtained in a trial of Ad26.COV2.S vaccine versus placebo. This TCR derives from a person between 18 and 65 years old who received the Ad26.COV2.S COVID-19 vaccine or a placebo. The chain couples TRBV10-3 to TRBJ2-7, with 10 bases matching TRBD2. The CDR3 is CAIRAGGNEQYF. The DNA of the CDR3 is TGTGCCATCCGAGCGGGGGGGAACGAGCAGTACTTC.